These 24 T cell receptor beta chains were sequenced from one sample in a study of shared clonotypes between healthy human individuals. TCRdb's copy holds only in-frame clones and misses some; the assay was immunoSEQ multiplex PCR. The data hold 650,000 to 800,000 clones, with approximately 72% observed a single time. The sequenced material came from memory CD4+ T cells sorted from blood. Subset indicated: CD45RA-negative fraction. The receptors come from a woman aged 25 to 39 in good health.

This clone came up a few times. Different DNA sequences within this sample yield the same CDR3. The genes are TRBV2 and TRBJ2-3; 7 bases align to TRBD2. The CDR3 consists of 13 residues. The V and J ends lost 5 bases and 2 bases, in that order; junction bases with no gene match: 1. Germline assignment: CDR1 SNHLY and CDR2 FYNNEI. The CDR3 is CASSRDYTDTQYF. DNA of the CDR3: TGTGCCAGCAGTAGGGACTACACAGATACGCAGTATTTT. Together with reference TRBV2 and TRBJ2-3, the CDR3 gives the full variable domain: EPEVTQTPSHQVTQMGQEVILRCVPISNHLYFYWYRQILGQKVEFLVSFYNNEISEKSEIFDDQFSVERPDGSNFTLKIRSTKLEDSAMYFCASSRDYTDTQYFGPGTRLTVL.

The V call is TRBV2, the J call TRBJ2-5, with 7 bases lining up with TRBD1. V lost 8 bases, J lost 2 bases, and 5 bases stayed unmatched. Looked up from germline, CDR1 is SNHLY and CDR2 is FYNNEI. This CDR3 contains 13 residues. CDR3: CASEGAFQETQYF. CDR3 sequence (DNA): TGTGCCAGCGAGGGGGCGTTTCAAGAGACCCAGTACTTC. The complete variable domain, with remaining parts taken from reference TRBV2 and TRBJ2-5, reads EPEVTQTPSHQVTQMGQEVILRCVPISNHLYFYWYRQILGQKVEFLVSFYNNEISEKSEIFDDQFSVERPDGSNFTLKIRSTKLEDSAMYFCASEGAFQETQYFGPGTRLLVL.

The V call is TRBV28, the J call TRBJ1-2; 8 bases map to TRBD1. Unmatched junction bases numbered 14, after V lost 5 bases and J lost 6 bases. There are 16 residues in the CDR3. Germline lookup yields CDR1 MDHEN and CDR2 SYDVKM. CDR3 sequence: CASSTTGGRMRNGYTF. The CDR3 DNA sequence: TGTGCCAGCAGTACTACAGGGGGGCGTATGCGCAATGGCTACACCTTC.

This chain links TRBV5-1 with TRBJ2-1, with D possibly TRBD2 on 6 matching bases. Germline values: CDR1 SGHRS, CDR2 YFSETQ. This CDR3 is 15 amino acids long. Trimming left V 3 bases short and J 0 bases short, with 10 bases between. DNA for the CDR3: TGCGCCAGCAGCTCCGGGACTCTCTCCTACAATGAGCAGTTCTTC. It is translated as CASSSGTLSYNEQFF.

DNA of the CDR3: TGTGCCAGCAGCTTAGAACCTGGGGAGCAGTACTTC. Protein sequence: CASSLEPGEQYF. The chain is built from TRBV7-9 and TRBJ2-7; no firm D call. The V end lost 1 base, the J end lost 7 bases, and 8 bases lay between the germline ends. Germline V lookup: CDR1 SEHNR, CDR2 FQNEAQ (reference sequence). The CDR3 totals 12 residues.

This clone was recorded at least ten times. This chain connects TRBV15 to TRBJ2-3, with a tentative D call TRBD1 (6 bases). Trimming took off 0 bases at V and 0 bases at J, with 16 bases between the two ends. In germline, CDR1 is LNHNV, CDR2 YYDKDF (reference sequence). The CDR3 extends over 18 amino acids. The CDR3 sequence: CATSREREYRASTDTQYF. DNA of the CDR3: TGTGCCACCAGCAGAGAAAGGGAATACAGGGCTAGCACAGATACGCAGTATTTT.

This clone was seen many times. V is TRBV28 and J is TRBJ2-3; D may be TRBD2 (5 bases). CDR3 length: 16 residues. The V end lost 3 bases, the J end lost 2 bases, and 15 bases lay between the germline ends. Germline CDR1 and CDR2: MDHEN and SYDVKM. In nucleotides, the CDR3 is TGTGCCAGCAGTTTTTTACCAGCGGAGACCACAGATACGCAGTATTTT. This translates into CASSFLPAETTDTQYF.

The V gene is TRBV30, the J gene TRBJ1-2; D unresolved. The CDR3 covers 13 residues. V lost 6 bases and J 8 bases, leaving 19 bases between the germline ends. Per the germline V gene, CDR1 is GTSNPN and CDR2 is SVGIG (reference sequence). CDR3 nucleotide sequence: TGTGCCTGTACTCAAAGCGGGTGGGAGGGCTACACCTTC. Residues: CACTQSGWEGYTF.

This clone was seen a handful of times. The chain uses TRBV25-1 and TRBJ2-5, with 7 bases matching TRBD2. TRBJ2-7 explains the end of the DNA better; the J call may be wrong. The CDR3 contains 15 residues. Germline lookup yields CDR1 MGHDK and CDR2 SYGVNS. The CDR3 bases are TGTGCCAGCAGTGGAACGGAGACTAGCAATCACGAGCAGTACTTC. This encodes CASSGTETSNHEQYF.

The chain joins TRBV14 to TRBJ2-2, with 9 bases lining up with TRBD2. V lost 1 base, J lost 3 bases, and 6 bases stayed unmatched. The germline CDR1 and CDR2 sequences are SGHDN and FVKESK. The CDR3 spans 17 residues. This CDR3 reads CASSQVSGSGYTGELFF. The CDR3 DNA sequence: TGTGCCAGCAGCCAAGTTAGCGGGAGTGGGTACACCGGGGAGCTGTTTTTT.

The chain links TRBV2 to TRBJ2-7; 7 bases line up with TRBD1. CDR3 length: 17 residues. The V segment lost 8 bases and the J segment 3 bases; nucleotides outside the gene matches: 19. Looked up from germline, CDR1 is SNHLY and CDR2 is FYNNEI. CDR3 sequence: CASRPKLRDSMIYEQYF. DNA for the CDR3: TGTGCCAGCCGGCCCAAACTCCGGGACAGCATGATCTACGAGCAGTACTTC.

This chain links TRBV7-9 with TRBJ2-3, with 12 bases that match TRBD2. V shed 3 bases, J shed 6 bases, and the junction held 7 bases outside the gene matches. Germline V CDR1 and CDR2: SEHNR, FQNEAQ (reference sequence). The CDR3 spans 16 residues. The CDR3 nucleotides are TGTGCCAGCAGCTTGACTAGCGGGAGTGCGGGGGATACGCAGTATTTT. Amino acids: CASSLTSGSAGDTQYF.

The CDR3 is CASSPWGQHNQPQHF. The CDR3 DNA reads TGCGCCAGCAGCCCTTGGGGACAGCACAATCAGCCCCAGCATTTT. This sequence joins TRBV4-1 and TRBJ1-5; 7 bases map to TRBD1. Germline assignment: CDR1 MGHRA and CDR2 YSYEKL. This CDR3 spans 15 amino acids. The J segment lost 3 bases and the V segment lost 4 bases, leaving 6 bases of the junction unmatched.

In regard to this clone: Within the sample, other DNA sequences also encode this same CDR3. This chain joins TRBV5-1 and TRBJ2-1; D perhaps matches TRBD2 (6 bases). This CDR3 spans 15 amino acids. Trimming took off 2 bases at V and 0 bases at J, with 9 bases between the two ends. Germline-derived CDR1 and CDR2 are SGHRS and YFSETQ. The CDR3 sequence: CASSFGGGSYNEQFF. The DNA for the CDR3 is TGCGCCAGCAGCTTCGGGGGAGGCTCCTACAATGAGCAGTTCTTC. The variable domain in full, with the rest retrieved from reference TRBV5-1 and TRBJ2-1, is KAGVTQTPRYLIKTRGQQVTLSCSPISGHRSVSWYQQTPGQGLQFLFEYFSETQRNKGNFPGRFSGRQFSNSRSEMNVSTLELGDSALYLCASSFGGGSYNEQFFGPGTRLTVL.

Details on this clone: The same CDR3 can be traced to other DNA sequences in this sample. This sequence joins TRBV2 and TRBJ1-4; no reliable D call. The germline V gene encodes CDR1 SNHLY and CDR2 FYNNEI. V lost 4 bases and J 0 bases, leaving 9 bases between the germline ends. This CDR3 comprises 15 residues. CDR3: CASSALGSTNEKLFF. CDR3 bases: TGTGCCAGCAGTGCTCTCGGATCAACTAATGAAAAACTGTTTTTT.

The chain is built from TRBV19 and TRBJ2-5, with a tentative D call TRBD1 (6 bases). Trimming left V 6 bases short and J 2 bases short, with 10 bases between. Germline V gene lookup returns CDR1 LNHDA and CDR2 SQIVND (reference sequence). The CDR3 length is 13 residues. The CDR3 DNA sequence: TGTGCCAGTAGGTTAGGGGGACAAGAGACCCAGTACTTC. It is translated as CASRLGGQETQYF.

This chain joins TRBV21-1 and TRBJ2-1; TRBD2 is taken as the D call from the table, unchecked against the DNA. TRBV21-1 is annotated as a pseudogene. The CDR3 is 16 residues long. CDR3 in DNA: TGTGCCAGCAGCAAAAGAGGGGGACTAGCGGGAGAGGAGCAGTTCTTC. Its translation: CASSKRGGLAGEEQFF.

The rearrangement links TRBV5-1 to TRBJ2-1; D perhaps matches TRBD2 (5 bases). Germline assignment: CDR1 SGHRS and CDR2 YFSETQ. The CDR3 loop spans 16 amino acids. Trimming took off 0 bases at V and 2 bases at J, with 12 bases between the two ends. For the CDR3, the DNA is TGCGCCAGCAGCTTGGCCGAGGGTTGGGCCTACAATGAGCAGTTCTTC. Amino acids: CASSLAEGWAYNEQFF.

V gene TRBV6-1 combines with J gene TRBJ2-2; a weak D match, TRBD2 (5 bases). Germline CDR1 and CDR2: MNHNS and SASEGT. With 7 bases removed from V and 5 bases from J, the gap between germline ends came to 14 bases. This CDR3 is 14 amino acids long. The CDR3 here is CASTSSSGTGELFF. CDR3 sequence (DNA): TGTGCCAGCACCTCTTCCTCGGGGACCGGGGAGCTGTTTTTT.

The chain combines TRBV28 with TRBJ2-5; 7 positions agree with TRBD1. Looked up from germline, CDR1 is MDHEN and CDR2 is SYDVKM. The length of the CDR3 is 13 residues. V lost 2 bases and J lost 4; bases outside the gene matches: 1. The CDR3 sequence is CASSLDRVETQYF. In DNA form, the CDR3 reads TGTGCCAGCAGTTTAGACAGGGTAGAGACCCAGTACTTC. The complete variable domain, with remaining parts taken from reference TRBV28 and TRBJ2-5, reads DVKVTQSSRYLVKRTGEKVFLECVQDMDHENMFWYRQDPGLGLRLIYFSYDVKMKEKGDIPEGYSVSREKKERFSLILESASTNQTSMYLCASSLDRVETQYFGPGTRLLVL.

Note on this clone: The same CDR3 arises from other DNA sequences in this sample as well. The chain joins TRBV9 to TRBJ2-7; D gene unclear. V lost 0 bases, J lost 0 bases, and 7 bases lay in between. CDR1 and CDR2 (germline): SGDLS, YYNGEE. The CDR3 has 14 amino acids. CDR3 nucleotides: TGTGCCAGCAGCGTAGGTACCGCCTCCTACGAGCAGTACTTC. It encodes CASSVGTASYEQYF. Using reference TRBV9 and TRBJ2-7 for the parts outside the CDR3, the full variable domain is DSGVTQTPKHLITATGQRVTLRCSPRSGDLSVYWYQQSLDQGLQFLIQYYNGEERAKGNILERFSAQQFPDLHSELNLSSLELGDSALYFCASSVGTASYEQYFGPGTRLTVT.

Only one count was recorded for this clone. The V call is TRBV27, the J call TRBJ2-2, with D possibly matching TRBD1 (6 bases). Germline CDR1 reads MNHEY; CDR2 reads SMNVEV (reference sequence). The V and J ends lost 0 bases and 6 bases respectively, with 11 bases between them. The CDR3 totals 15 residues. CDR3 region: CASSLSLQGAGELFF. DNA for the CDR3: TGTGCCAGCAGTTTATCGTTACAGGGCGCCGGGGAGCTGTTTTTT.

This clone was detected only a few times. The rearrangement uses TRBV4-1 and TRBJ2-3; D is unresolved. With 5 bases removed from V and 2 bases from J, the gap between germline ends came to 11 bases. This CDR3 is built from 14 residues. Germline values: CDR1 MGHRA, CDR2 YSYEKL. CDR3: CASSARVVTDTQYF. The CDR3 nucleotides read TGCGCCAGCAGCGCCCGGGTGGTCACAGATACGCAGTATTTT.

The sample holds one count of this clone. The chain joins TRBV29-1 to TRBJ2-5, with D possibly matching TRBD1 (6 bases). CDR1 and CDR2 from the germline V gene are SQVTM and ANQGSEA. The CDR3 is 12 residues long. V gave up 6 bases and J gave up 2 bases, with 10 bases separating them. This CDR3 is CSVRDNQETQYF. The DNA for the CDR3 is TGCAGCGTAAGGGACAATCAAGAGACCCAGTACTTC. Full variable domain (rest looked up from reference TRBV29-1 and TRBJ2-5): SAVISQKPSRDICQRGTSLTIQCQVDSQVTMMFWYRQQPGQSLTLIATANQGSEATYESGFVIDKFPISRPNLTFSTLTVSNMSPEDSSIYLCSVRDNQETQYFGPGTRLLVL.